The table lists the clone carrying this T cell receptor beta chain with a few counts. The target antigen is unknown. This sample is drawn from a study of CD8+ T cells in alopecia areata. Study in general: Patients in the study were on tofacitinib for 6 to 18 months, then off it for 6 months.

The treatment is: oral pan-JAK inhibitor, 5-10 mg twice daily. RNA, once extracted, was reverse transcribed into cDNA for use as the sequencing template. Some clones are missing from TCRdb's copy, which holds only in-frame ones; the method was immunoSEQ multiplex PCR. The sample has some 200,000 clones; over 45% are singletons. The germline gives CDR1 SGHDT, CDR2 YYEEEE. This CDR3 has 14 residues. Losses at the gene ends were 6 bases for V and 1 base for J; bases not matched to a gene: 4. Findings and limits, study-wide: Among patients, TCR sharing was less clear than in mice, a difference possibly due in part to HLA diversity in the patient population. In scalp, tofacitinib significantly decreased clonality and expanded CD8+ clones among the top 100. Uncertain still, given a single nonresponder, is whether baseline CD8+ expansion links to response.

The sequenced sample was CD4+ T cells sorted from blood, obtained at week 24, from a patient treated with tofacitinib. This TCR came from a human donor with alopecia areata. The V gene is TRBV5-6, the J gene TRBJ1-1, with 9 bases lining up with TRBD1. CDR3 in amino acids: CASTRGQGNTEAFF. The CDR3 DNA reads TGTGCCAGCACCAGGGGACAGGGGAACACTGAAGCTTTCTTT. The full variable domain, in which reference TRBV5-6 and TRBJ1-1 provide the parts outside the CDR3, is DAGVTQSPTHLIKTRGQQVTLRCSPKSGHDTVSWYQQALGQGPQFIFQYYEEEERQRGNFPDRFSGHQFPNYSSELNVNALLLGDSALYLCASTRGQGNTEAFFGQGTRLTVV.